A single sample gave rise to the 2 T cell receptor beta chains below, sequenced in a study of graft-versus-host responses after intestinal transplantation. Assay used: immunoSEQ multiplex PCR; TCRdb lists only in-frame clones, some missing. The repertoire holds tens of thousands of clones, 91% seen once, with around 5.1% in the top ten. Material: PBMCs, obtained about 93 weeks after intestinal transplant. The origin of the receptors is a human patient who received an intestinal transplant, so some T cells may come from the graft donor.

This rearrangement joins TRBV7-8 to TRBJ1-1; 9 positions agree with TRBD1. This CDR3 region has 16 residues. Germline CDR1 and CDR2: SGHVS and FQNEAQ. After removal of 4 bases from V and 1 base from J, the junction contained 7 bases not matched to a gene. The CDR3 spells CASSSGTGLTNTEAFF. CDR3 nucleotide sequence: TGTGCCAGCAGCTCCGGGACAGGGTTAACGAACACTGAAGCTTTCTTT.

This clone was found once. The chain employs TRBV5-6 and TRBJ2-2; D is possibly TRBD2 (5 bases). Germline CDR1 is SGHDT and CDR2 is YYEEEE. The CDR3 sequence is 17 residues long. Trimming took 0 bases from V and 4 from J, leaving 16 bases between them. CDR3 bases: TGTGCCAGCAGCTTGGGAGGGTCGGGTATTTCCACCGGGGAGCTGTTTTTT. It translates to CASSLGGSGISTGELFF.